The clone carrying this T cell receptor (beta chain) showed up just once. Trimming shortened V by 2 bases and J by 9 bases, and 13 bases separated the two germline ends. Germline-derived CDR1 and CDR2 are SGHTA and FQGNSA. CDR3 length: 14 residues. The data belong to a study of OX40 agonist ivuxolimab in advanced cancers. The overall study: People who had prior anti-PD-1, anti-PD-L1 or anti-CTLA-4 therapy could take part, and roughly 40% had some.

Sequencing used immunoSEQ multiplex PCR; TCRdb keeps in-frame clones, though not all of them. The sample carries 90,000 to 95,000 clones, approximately 87% recorded once. This specimen was CD4+ or CD8+ T cells sorted from blood, taken in a trial of the OX40 agonist ivuxolimab. This sequence joins TRBV7-2 and TRBJ2-2, with D unclear. This sequence originates from an adult with an advanced solid tumor such as melanoma, head and neck, liver or kidney cancer. In nucleotides, the CDR3 is TGTGCCAGCAGCTTATCATTCAGCTACCGGGAGCTGTTTTTT. Protein: CASSLSFSYRELFF.